The clone carrying this T cell receptor beta chain was counted between two and nine times. Within the sample, other DNA sequences also encode this same CDR3. The data stem from a study of shared clonotypes between healthy human individuals. Profiled with immunoSEQ multiplex PCR; TCRdb holds only in-frame clones, not every one. The table records a few million clones, over 85% of them present only once. The germline V and J ends were trimmed by 0 bases and 2 bases, with 7 bases remaining between them. CDR3 length: 14 residues. Germline V gene sequence: CDR1 MNHEY, CDR2 SVGAGI. The V gene is TRBV6-5, the J gene TRBJ1-2, with D hard to call. The sequenced sample was naive CD4+ T cells sorted from blood. The subset denotes: CD45RA+ positively selected. This clonotype originated in a man aged 18 to 35 in good health. The DNA of the CDR3 is TGTGCCAGCAGTTACTCGGGAGGGAACTATGGCTACACCTTC. Protein sequence: CASSYSGGNYGYTF.